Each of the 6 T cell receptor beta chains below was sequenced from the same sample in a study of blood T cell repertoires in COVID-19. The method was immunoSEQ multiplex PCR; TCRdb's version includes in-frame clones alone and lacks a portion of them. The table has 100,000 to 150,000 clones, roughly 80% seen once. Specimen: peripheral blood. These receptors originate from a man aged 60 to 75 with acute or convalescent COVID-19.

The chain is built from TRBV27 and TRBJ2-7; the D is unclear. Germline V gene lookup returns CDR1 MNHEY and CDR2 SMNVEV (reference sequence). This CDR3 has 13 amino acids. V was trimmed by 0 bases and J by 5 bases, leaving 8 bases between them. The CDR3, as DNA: TGTGCCAGCAGTTTATCGCGAAACCACGAGCAGTACTTC. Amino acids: CASSLSRNHEQYF.

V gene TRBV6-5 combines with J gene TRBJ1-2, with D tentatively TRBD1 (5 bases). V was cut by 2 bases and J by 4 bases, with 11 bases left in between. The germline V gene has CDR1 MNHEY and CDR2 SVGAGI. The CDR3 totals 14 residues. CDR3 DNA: TGTGCCAGCAGTTACGACAGCGGGGGCTATGGCTACACCTTC. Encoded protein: CASSYDSGGYGYTF.

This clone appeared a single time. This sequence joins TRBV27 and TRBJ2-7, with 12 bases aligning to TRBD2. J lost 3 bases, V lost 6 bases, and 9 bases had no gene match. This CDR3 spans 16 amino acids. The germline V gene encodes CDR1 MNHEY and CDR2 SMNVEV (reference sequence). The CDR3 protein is CASSLASGRVSYEQYF. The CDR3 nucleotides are TGTGCCAGCAGCCTGGCTAGCGGGAGGGTAAGCTACGAGCAGTACTTC.

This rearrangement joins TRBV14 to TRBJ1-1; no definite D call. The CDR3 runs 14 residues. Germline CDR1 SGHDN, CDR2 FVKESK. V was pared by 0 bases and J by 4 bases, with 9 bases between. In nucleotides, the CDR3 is TGTGCCAGCAGCCAAGATCGCGGCCGCACTGAAGCTTTCTTT. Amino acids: CASSQDRGRTEAFF.

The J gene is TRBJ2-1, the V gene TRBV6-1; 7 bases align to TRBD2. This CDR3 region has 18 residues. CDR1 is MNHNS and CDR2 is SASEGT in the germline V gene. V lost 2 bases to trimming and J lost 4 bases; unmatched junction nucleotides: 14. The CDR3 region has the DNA TGTGCCAGCAGTGAACTTTTGGGAGGGACGGGAGCATACAATGAGCAGTTCTTC. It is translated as CASSELLGGTGAYNEQFF.

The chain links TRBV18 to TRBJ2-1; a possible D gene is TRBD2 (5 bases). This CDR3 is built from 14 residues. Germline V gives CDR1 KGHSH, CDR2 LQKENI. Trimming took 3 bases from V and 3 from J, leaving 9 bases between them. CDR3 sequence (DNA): TGTGCCAGCTCACCTACCGGGATCTACAATGAGCAGTTCTTC. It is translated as CASSPTGIYNEQFF. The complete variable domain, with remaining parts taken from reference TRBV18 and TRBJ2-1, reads NAGVMQNPRHLVRRRGQEARLRCSPMKGHSHVYWYRQLPEEGLKFMVYLQKENIIDESGMPKERFSAEFPKEGPSILRIQQVVRGDSAAYFCASSPTGIYNEQFFGPGTRLTVL.